One sample yielded the 11 T cell receptor beta chains listed below, sequenced in a study of radiation and T cells in renal cell carcinoma. Repertoires were generated with immunoSEQ multiplex PCR, while TCRdb's copy carries only in-frame clones and drops some. The sample comprises approximately 85,000 clones, 80% to 90% of which are singletons, and more than 4.5% rests with the top ten. Time point given: blood 4 weeks post-SBRT, at nephrectomy. Treatment specified: 15 Gy SBRT to primary tumor, nephrectomy 4 weeks later. This sample comprised blood, obtained from a patient whose treatment included radiotherapy and nephrectomy. The receptors stem from a woman in her 70s with renal cell carcinoma.

A remark on this clone: Distinct nucleotide sequences in the sample also encode this CDR3. The chain employs TRBV9 and TRBJ2-3; 7 bases align to TRBD2. V was clipped by 4 bases and J by 3 bases; unmatched bases: 5. CDR1 SGDLS and CDR2 YYNGEE come from the germline V gene. The CDR3 spans 14 residues. The CDR3 nucleotides read TGTGCCAGCAGCACCTCGGGGGGAACAGATACGCAGTATTTT. Translation: CASSTSGGTDTQYF.

The chain recombines TRBV6-5 with TRBJ2-7; 12 bases line up with TRBD2. Losses at the gene ends were 0 bases for V and 2 bases for J; bases not matched to a gene: 2. This CDR3 contains 16 residues. CDR1 is MNHEY, CDR2 SVGAGI, per germline. The CDR3 bases are TGTGCCAGCAGTTACTCCGGACTAGCGGGGACCTACGAGCAGTACTTC. It codes for CASSYSGLAGTYEQYF.

This clone came up once. This chain uses TRBV7-9 with TRBJ2-5; unclear D gene. The germline gives CDR1 SEHNR, CDR2 FQNEAQ (reference sequence). There are 11 residues in the CDR3. V lost 5 bases and J lost 4, with 5 bases in between. The CDR3 protein is CASSRTETQYF. The CDR3 DNA reads as TGTGCCAGCAGCCGAACAGAGACCCAGTACTTC.

In its sample, this clone was seen a few times. V gene TRBV5-6 combines with J gene TRBJ1-1; no clear D gene. V lost 0 bases, J lost 0 bases, and 12 bases lay in between. CDR1 and CDR2 (germline): SGHDT, YYEEEE. This CDR3 has 16 amino acids. CDR3 sequence: CASSLAWGGMNTEAFF. The CDR3 DNA is TGTGCCAGCAGCTTGGCGTGGGGAGGAATGAACACTGAAGCTTTCTTT. Together with reference TRBV5-6 and TRBJ1-1, the CDR3 gives the full variable domain: DAGVTQSPTHLIKTRGQQVTLRCSPKSGHDTVSWYQQALGQGPQFIFQYYEEEERQRGNFPDRFSGHQFPNYSSELNVNALLLGDSALYLCASSLAWGGMNTEAFFGQGTRLTVV.

The chain uses TRBV4-1 and TRBJ1-2; 7 positions agree with TRBD1. The germline gives CDR1 MGHRA, CDR2 YSYEKL. After removal of 4 bases from V and 0 bases from J, the junction contained 8 bases not matched to a gene. The CDR3 consists of 16 residues. The CDR3 loop reads CASSRNTGVTNYGYTF. The CDR3 nucleotides are TGCGCCAGCAGCCGGAACACAGGGGTTACTAACTATGGCTACACCTTC.

The gene calls are TRBV5-1 and TRBJ1-6, with TRBD1 matching over 11 bases. The CDR3 totals 19 residues. Germline V gives CDR1 SGHRS, CDR2 YFSETQ. With 0 bases clipped from V and 6 bases from J, the junction kept 11 bases outside the gene matches. The CDR3 sequence is CASSLALRTGGAGNSPLHF. Written as DNA, the CDR3 is TGCGCCAGCAGCTTGGCCCTAAGGACAGGGGGCGCCGGTAATTCACCCCTCCACTTT.

The V call is TRBV4-2, the J call TRBJ2-3, with D perhaps TRBD2 (7 bases). With 1 base removed from V and 6 bases from J, the gap between germline ends came to 20 bases. The CDR3 has 17 residues. CDR1 is LGHNA, CDR2 YNFKEQ, per germline. Written as DNA, the CDR3 is TGTGCCAGCAGCCAAGGCGGGGAGGGGGGGGCGTCGGATACGCAGTATTTT. It encodes CASSQGGEGGASDTQYF.

The chain recombines TRBV5-1 with TRBJ2-3; no definite D call. Per the germline V gene, CDR1 is SGHRS and CDR2 is YFSETQ. V lost 1 base and J lost 1, with 4 bases in between. The CDR3 has 13 residues. CDR3 nucleotide sequence: TGCGCCAGCAGCTTGCCCGGCACAGATACGCAGTATTTT. Its translation is CASSLPGTDTQYF.

The chain uses TRBV4-1 and TRBJ2-5, with 12 positions matching TRBD2. The CDR3 is 16 residues long. The germline V gene encodes CDR1 MGHRA and CDR2 YSYEKL. V trimming: 3 bases; J trimming: 5 bases; junction bases outside the gene matches: 7. CDR3 residues: CASSQASGGALETQYF. The CDR3 DNA sequence: TGCGCCAGCAGCCAGGCTAGCGGGGGGGCTTTGGAGACCCAGTACTTC.

The chain employs TRBV5-4 and TRBJ2-5; 8 nucleotides match TRBD1. Germline V gives CDR1 SGHNT, CDR2 YYREEE (reference sequence). There are 15 residues in the CDR3. V gave up 4 bases and J gave up 8 bases; unmatched junction bases: 13. Here the CDR3 DNA reads TGTGCCAGCAGCCTTACGCCCCGGACAGGGCGAACCCAGTACTTC. It translates to CASSLTPRTGRTQYF.

The chain couples TRBV6-5 to TRBJ1-2; 8 nucleotides align to TRBD1. Per the germline V gene, CDR1 is MNHEY and CDR2 is SVGAGI. J lost 4 bases, V lost 7 bases, and 8 bases had no gene match. The CDR3 runs to 14 residues. CDR3 in amino acids: CASTTQGGGYGYTF. The CDR3 DNA sequence: TGTGCCAGCACTACACAGGGGGGAGGCTATGGCTACACCTTC.